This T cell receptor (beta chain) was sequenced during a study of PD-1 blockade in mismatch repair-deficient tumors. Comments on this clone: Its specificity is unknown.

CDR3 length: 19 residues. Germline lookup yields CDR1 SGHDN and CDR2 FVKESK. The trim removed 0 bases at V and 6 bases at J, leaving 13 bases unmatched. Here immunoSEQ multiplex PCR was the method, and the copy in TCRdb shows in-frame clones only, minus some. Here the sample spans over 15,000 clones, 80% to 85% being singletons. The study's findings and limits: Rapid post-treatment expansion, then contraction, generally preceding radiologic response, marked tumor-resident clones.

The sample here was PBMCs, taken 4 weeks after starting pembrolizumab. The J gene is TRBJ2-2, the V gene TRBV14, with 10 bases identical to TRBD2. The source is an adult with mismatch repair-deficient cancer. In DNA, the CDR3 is TGTGCCAGCAGCCAAGACGGGCTCGCGGGACTAGCGATGGCCGGGGAGCTGTTTTTT. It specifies CASSQDGLAGLAMAGELFF.